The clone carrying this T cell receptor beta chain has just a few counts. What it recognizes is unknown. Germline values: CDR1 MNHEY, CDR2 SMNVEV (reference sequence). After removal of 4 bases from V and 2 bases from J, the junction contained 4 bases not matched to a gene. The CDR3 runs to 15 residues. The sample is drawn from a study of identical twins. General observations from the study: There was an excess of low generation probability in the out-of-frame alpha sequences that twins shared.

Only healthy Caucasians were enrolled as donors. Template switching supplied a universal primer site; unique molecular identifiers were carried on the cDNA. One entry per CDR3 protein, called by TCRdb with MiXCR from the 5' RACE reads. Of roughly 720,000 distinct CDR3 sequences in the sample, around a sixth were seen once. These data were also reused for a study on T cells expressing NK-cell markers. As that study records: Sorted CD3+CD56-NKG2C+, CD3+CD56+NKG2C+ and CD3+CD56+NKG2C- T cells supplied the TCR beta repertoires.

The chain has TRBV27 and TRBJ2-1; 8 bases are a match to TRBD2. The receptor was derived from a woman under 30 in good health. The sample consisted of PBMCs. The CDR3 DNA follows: TGTGCCAGCAGTTCGGGAGGGAGCGCCTACAATGAGCAGTTCTTC. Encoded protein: CASSSGGSAYNEQFF.